A single sample is the source of the 9 T cell receptor beta chains below, sequenced in a study of human T cells and chemical hapten exposure. Via MiXCR, TCRdb re-called the RACE reads, giving one row per CDR3 protein. This table has tens of thousands of distinct CDR3 sequences, 13% appearing once. Time point denoted: patch test 3, about 24 weeks after DPC sensitization. Noted treatment: therapeutic diphenylcyclopropenone sensitization with weekly scalp DPC. The sequences come from whole blood, collected in connection with sensitization to the hapten diphenylcyclopropenone (DPC). These receptors originate from a woman between 50 and 59 years old with alopecia areata. Some clones in this sample may be carry-over from other donors' samples.

V and J are TRBV30 and TRBJ2-1; unclear D gene. This CDR3 is 13 amino acids long. Germline V gives CDR1 GTSNPN, CDR2 SVGIG (reference sequence). With 3 bases removed from V and 3 bases from J, the gap between germline ends came to 9 bases. CDR3 protein: CAWRTGYYNEQFF. CDR3 coding DNA: TGTGCCTGGAGGACTGGTTACTACAATGAGCAGTTCTTC.

The rearrangement joins TRBV10-3 to TRBJ2-6; 7 nucleotides agree with TRBD2. CDR3 size: 18 residues. The V and J ends lost 7 bases and 0 bases, in that order; junction bases with no gene match: 12. Germline V lookup: CDR1 ENHRY, CDR2 SYGVKD. The CDR3 reads CAIIFPSGSSSGANVLTF. CDR3 bases: TGTGCCATCATTTTTCCTAGCGGTAGCTCCTCTGGGGCCAACGTCCTGACTTTC.

This clonotype has a count of ten or more. V is TRBV6-1 and J is TRBJ2-1; 10 nucleotides match TRBD2. V dropped 6 bases and J dropped 6; count of bases not matched to a gene: 5. In germline, CDR1 is MNHNS, CDR2 SASEGT. This CDR3 is built from 14 residues. The CDR3 bases are TGTGCCAGCAGAAGGGCTAGCGGGAGCAATGAGCAGTTCTTC. Translating gives CASRRASGSNEQFF.

This clonotype was seen only a few times. The chain uses TRBV7-9 and TRBJ2-3; TRBD2 matches 9 bases. The CDR3 is 14 amino acids. V shed 0 bases, J shed 9 bases, and the junction held 4 bases outside the gene matches. Germline V lookup: CDR1 SEHNR, CDR2 FQNEAQ (reference sequence). This chain's CDR3 is CASSLANSGSTQYF. The CDR3 region has the DNA TGTGCCAGCAGCTTAGCGAATAGCGGGAGCACGCAGTATTTT.

This chain connects TRBV29-1 to TRBJ1-1, with D possibly TRBD1 on 5 matching bases. The germline V gene has CDR1 SQVTM and CDR2 ANQGSEA. Trimming removed 6 bases from V and 0 bases from J, with 14 bases in between. The CDR3 totals 14 residues. CDR3 loop: CSVRIGGMNTEAFF. The DNA for the CDR3 is TGCAGCGTGCGGATCGGGGGAATGAACACTGAAGCTTTCTTT.

In its sample, this clonotype was seen many times. J is TRBJ1-5 and V is TRBV20-1; D not resolved. The CDR3 is 14 amino acids. The germline V gene has CDR1 DFQATT and CDR2 SNEGSKA (reference sequence). V shed 1 base and J shed 0 bases, with 7 bases lying between them. Here the CDR3 reads CSARVGYSNQPQHF. In nucleotides, the CDR3 is TGCAGTGCTAGAGTAGGGTATAGCAATCAGCCCCAGCATTTT.

There are a few counts of this clonotype. V gene TRBV10-1 combines with J gene TRBJ2-7; 13 bases match TRBD2. Germline loops: CDR1 WNHNN, CDR2 SYGVQD (reference sequence). The CDR3 loop spans 13 amino acids. After removal of 11 bases from V and 3 bases from J, the junction contained 4 bases not matched to a gene. The DNA for the CDR3 is TGCGCCGGATGGACTAGCGGGGGCTACGAGCAGTACTTC. Its protein product is CAGWTSGGYEQYF.

This clonotype was counted a single time. The rearrangement links TRBV19 to TRBJ2-1, with 14 bases lining up with TRBD2. V lost 6 bases, J lost 4 bases, and 5 bases stayed unmatched. This CDR3 has 16 amino acids. Germline V gene lookup returns CDR1 LNHDA and CDR2 SQIVND (reference sequence). The CDR3: CASRGLAGDPYNEQFF. Written as DNA, the CDR3 is TGTGCCAGTAGGGGACTAGCGGGAGACCCGTACAATGAGCAGTTCTTC.

CDR3 sequence: CSARDRQGNNEQFF. Written as DNA, the CDR3 is TGCAGTGCTAGAGACAGACAGGGAAACAATGAGCAGTTCTTC. The rearrangement links TRBV20-1 to TRBJ2-1; 7 nucleotides match TRBD1. Germline V gene sequence: CDR1 DFQATT, CDR2 SNEGSKA (reference sequence). The CDR3 consists of 14 residues. V lost 0 bases to trimming and J lost 5 bases; unmatched junction nucleotides: 4.